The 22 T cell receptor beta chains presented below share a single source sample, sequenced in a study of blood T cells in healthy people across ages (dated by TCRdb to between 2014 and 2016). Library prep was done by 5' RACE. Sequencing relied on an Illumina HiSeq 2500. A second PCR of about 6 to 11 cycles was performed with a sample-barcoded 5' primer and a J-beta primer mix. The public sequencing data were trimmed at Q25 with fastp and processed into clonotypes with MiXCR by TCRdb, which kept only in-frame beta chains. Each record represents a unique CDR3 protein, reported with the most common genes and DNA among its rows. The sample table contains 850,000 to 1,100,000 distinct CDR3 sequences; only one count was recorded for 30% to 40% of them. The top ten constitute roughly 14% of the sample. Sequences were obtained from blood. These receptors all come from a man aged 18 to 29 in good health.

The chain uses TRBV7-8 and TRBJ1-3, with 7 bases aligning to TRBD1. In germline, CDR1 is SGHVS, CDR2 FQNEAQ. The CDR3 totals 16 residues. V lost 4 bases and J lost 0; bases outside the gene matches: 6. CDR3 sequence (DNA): TGTGCCAGCAGCTCGGACAGGCTCCTCTCTGGAAACACCATATATTTT. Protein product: CASSSDRLLSGNTIYF.

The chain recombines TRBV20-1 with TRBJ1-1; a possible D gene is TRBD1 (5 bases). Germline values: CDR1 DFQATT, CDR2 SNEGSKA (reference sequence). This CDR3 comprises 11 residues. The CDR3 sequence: CNAERQPEAFF. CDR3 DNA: TGCAATGCGGAACGACAGCCTGAAGCTTTCTTT.

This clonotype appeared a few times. DNA for the CDR3: TGCAGTGCTAGAGGCCCAGGAAAGGGGACTGGCAATGAGCAGTTCTTC. The encoded protein is CSARGPGKGTGNEQFF. V usage is TRBV20-1 and J usage is TRBJ2-1; TRBD2 is a possible D gene (6 bases). Trimming shortened V by 1 base and J by 6 bases, and 19 bases separated the two germline ends. CDR3 length equals 16 residues. The germline gives CDR1 DFQATT, CDR2 SNEGSKA (reference sequence).

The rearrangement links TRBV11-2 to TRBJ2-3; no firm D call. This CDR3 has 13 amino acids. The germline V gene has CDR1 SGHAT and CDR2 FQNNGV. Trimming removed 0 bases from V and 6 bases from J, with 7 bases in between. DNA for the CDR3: TGTGCCAGCAGCTTAGATCAAGTGGATACGCAGTATTTT. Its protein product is CASSLDQVDTQYF.

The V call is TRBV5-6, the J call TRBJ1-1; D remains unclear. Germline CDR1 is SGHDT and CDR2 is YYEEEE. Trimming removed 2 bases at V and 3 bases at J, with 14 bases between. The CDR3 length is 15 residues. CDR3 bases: TGTGCCAGCAGCTTTGTGGGGTTTGGAGACACTGAAGCTTTCTTT. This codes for CASSFVGFGDTEAFF.

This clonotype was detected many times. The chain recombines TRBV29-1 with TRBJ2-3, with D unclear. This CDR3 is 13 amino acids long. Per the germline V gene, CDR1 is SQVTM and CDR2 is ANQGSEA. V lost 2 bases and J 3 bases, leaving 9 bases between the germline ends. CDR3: CSVELGSTDTQYF. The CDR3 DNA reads TGCAGCGTTGAATTAGGCAGTACAGATACGCAGTATTTT.

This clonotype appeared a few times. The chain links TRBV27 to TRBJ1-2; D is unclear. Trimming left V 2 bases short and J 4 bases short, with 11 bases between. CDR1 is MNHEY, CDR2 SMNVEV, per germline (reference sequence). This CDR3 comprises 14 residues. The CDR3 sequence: CASSLKGNLYGYTF. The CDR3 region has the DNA TGTGCCAGCAGTTTAAAGGGCAACCTCTATGGCTACACCTTC.

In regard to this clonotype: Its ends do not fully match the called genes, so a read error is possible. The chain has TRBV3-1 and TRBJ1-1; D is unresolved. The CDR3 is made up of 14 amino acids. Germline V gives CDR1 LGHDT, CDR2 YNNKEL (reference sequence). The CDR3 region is CASNQKLGNTEAFF. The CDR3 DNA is TGTGCCAGCAACCAAAAGCTAGGAAACACTGAAGCTTTCTTT.

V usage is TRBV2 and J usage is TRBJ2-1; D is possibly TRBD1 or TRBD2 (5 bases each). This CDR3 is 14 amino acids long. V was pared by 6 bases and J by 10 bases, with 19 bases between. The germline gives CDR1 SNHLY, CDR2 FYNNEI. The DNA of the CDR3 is TGTGCCAGCAGCCTCCGGGGCAGCCGGGGAGAGCAGTTCTTC. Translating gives CASSLRGSRGEQFF.

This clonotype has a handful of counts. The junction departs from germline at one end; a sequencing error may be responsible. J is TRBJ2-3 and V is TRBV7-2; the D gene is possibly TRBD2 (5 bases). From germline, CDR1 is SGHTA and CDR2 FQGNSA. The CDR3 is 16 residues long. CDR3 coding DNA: TGTGCCAGCAGCTTCCTAGAGGGATCGGTCACAGATAAGCAGTATTTT. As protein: CASSFLEGSVTDKQYF.

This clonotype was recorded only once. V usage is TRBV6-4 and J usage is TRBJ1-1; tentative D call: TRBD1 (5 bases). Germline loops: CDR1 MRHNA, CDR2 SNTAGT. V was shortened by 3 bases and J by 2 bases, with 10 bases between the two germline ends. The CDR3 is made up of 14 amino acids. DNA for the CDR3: TGTGCCAGCAGTGAGTGGGACGGAAACACTGAAGCTTTCTTT. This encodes CASSEWDGNTEAFF.

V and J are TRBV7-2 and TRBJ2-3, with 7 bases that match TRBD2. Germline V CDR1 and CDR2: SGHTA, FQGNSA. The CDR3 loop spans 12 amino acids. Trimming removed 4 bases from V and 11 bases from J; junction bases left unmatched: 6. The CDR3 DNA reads TGTGCCAGCAGCTCGCGGGGGATCGGGCAGTATTTT. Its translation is CASSSRGIGQYF.

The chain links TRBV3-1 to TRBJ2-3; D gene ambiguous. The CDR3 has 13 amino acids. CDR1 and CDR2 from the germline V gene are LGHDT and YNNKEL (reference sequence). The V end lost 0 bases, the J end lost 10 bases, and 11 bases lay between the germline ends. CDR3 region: CASSQDATSAQYF. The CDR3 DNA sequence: TGTGCCAGCAGCCAAGATGCGACTTCGGCGCAGTATTTT.

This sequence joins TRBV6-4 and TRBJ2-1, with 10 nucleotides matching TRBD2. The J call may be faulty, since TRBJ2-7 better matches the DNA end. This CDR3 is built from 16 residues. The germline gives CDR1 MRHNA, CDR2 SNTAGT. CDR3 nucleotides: TGTGCCAGCAGCCCTAGCGGGGGCTTCCTCTACAATGAGCAGTACTTC. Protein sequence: CASSPSGGFLYNEQYF.

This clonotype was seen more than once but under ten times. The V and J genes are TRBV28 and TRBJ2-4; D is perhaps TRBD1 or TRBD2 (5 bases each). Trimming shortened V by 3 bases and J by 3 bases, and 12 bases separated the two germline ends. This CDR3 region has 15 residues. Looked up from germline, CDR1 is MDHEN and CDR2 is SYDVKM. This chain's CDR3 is CASSFWGGGKNIQYF. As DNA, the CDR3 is TGTGCCAGCAGTTTTTGGGGTGGGGGCAAAAACATTCAGTACTTC.

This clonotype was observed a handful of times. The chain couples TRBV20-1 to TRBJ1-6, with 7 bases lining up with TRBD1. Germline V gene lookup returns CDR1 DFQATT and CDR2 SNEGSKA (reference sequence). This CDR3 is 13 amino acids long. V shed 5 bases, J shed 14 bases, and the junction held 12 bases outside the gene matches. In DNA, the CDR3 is TGCAGTGCTTTCAACAGGGGAGGGGGATCCCTCCACTTT. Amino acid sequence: CSAFNRGGGSLHF.

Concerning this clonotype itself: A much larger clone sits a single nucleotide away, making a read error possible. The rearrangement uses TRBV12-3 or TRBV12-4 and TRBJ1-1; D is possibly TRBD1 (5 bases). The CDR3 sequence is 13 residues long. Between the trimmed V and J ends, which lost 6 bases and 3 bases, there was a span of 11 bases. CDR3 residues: CASRPSGDTEAFF. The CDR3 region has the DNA TGTGCCAGCAGACCCTCGGGGGACACTGAAGCTTTCTTT.

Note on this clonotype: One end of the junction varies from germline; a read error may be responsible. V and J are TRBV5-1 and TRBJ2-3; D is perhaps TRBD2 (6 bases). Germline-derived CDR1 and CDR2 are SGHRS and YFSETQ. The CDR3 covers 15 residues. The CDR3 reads CASNLAGGDTDTQYF. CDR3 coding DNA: TGCGCCAGCAACTTGGCCGGGGGTGACACAGATACGCAGTATTTT.

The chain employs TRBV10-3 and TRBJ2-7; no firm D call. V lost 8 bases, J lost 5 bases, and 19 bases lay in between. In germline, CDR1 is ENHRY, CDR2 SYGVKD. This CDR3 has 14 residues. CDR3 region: CAIAGRQEGNEQYF. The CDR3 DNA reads TGTGCCATCGCTGGGCGGCAGGAAGGGAACGAGCAGTACTTC.

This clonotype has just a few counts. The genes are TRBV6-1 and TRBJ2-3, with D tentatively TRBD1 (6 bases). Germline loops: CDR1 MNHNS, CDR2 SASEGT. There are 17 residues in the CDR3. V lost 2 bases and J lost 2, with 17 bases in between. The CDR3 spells CASSERVGGQLTDTQYF. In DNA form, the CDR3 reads TGTGCCAGCAGTGAACGTGTAGGCGGACAGCTCACAGATACGCAGTATTTT.

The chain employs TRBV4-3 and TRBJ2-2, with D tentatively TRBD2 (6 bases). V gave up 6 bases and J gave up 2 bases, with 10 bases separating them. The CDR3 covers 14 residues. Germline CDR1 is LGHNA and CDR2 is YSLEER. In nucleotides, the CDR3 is TGCGCCAGCAGATGGACTAAAAACACCGGGGAGCTGTTTTTT. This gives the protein CASRWTKNTGELFF.

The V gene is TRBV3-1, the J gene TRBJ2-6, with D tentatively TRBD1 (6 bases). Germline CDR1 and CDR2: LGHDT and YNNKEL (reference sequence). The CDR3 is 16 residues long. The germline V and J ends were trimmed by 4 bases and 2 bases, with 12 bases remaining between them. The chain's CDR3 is CASSLVQGTGANVLTF. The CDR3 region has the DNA TGTGCCAGCAGCCTAGTCCAGGGGACTGGGGCCAACGTCCTGACTTTC.